This TCR beta chain stems from a study of blood T cell repertoires in COVID-19. Clones were sequenced by immunoSEQ multiplex PCR, and TCRdb holds only the in-frame ones, with some missing. This repertoire shows some 220,000 clones, 75% to 85% found once; its top ten account for around 5.9%. The CDR3 length is 16 residues. Germline trimming cut 6 bases from V and 5 bases from J; bases unmatched to any gene: 11. CDR1 is SNHLY, CDR2 FYNNEI, per germline. This TCR came from a human donor in a cohort sampled during active COVID-19. Sequencing was done on a sample of peripheral blood. The chain uses TRBV2 and TRBJ2-1; the match to TRBD1 covers 9 bases. In DNA, the CDR3 is TGTGCCAGCAGGACAGCCGGGACAGGGCCCCACAATGAGCAGTTCTTC. This sequence encodes CASRTAGTGPHNEQFF.